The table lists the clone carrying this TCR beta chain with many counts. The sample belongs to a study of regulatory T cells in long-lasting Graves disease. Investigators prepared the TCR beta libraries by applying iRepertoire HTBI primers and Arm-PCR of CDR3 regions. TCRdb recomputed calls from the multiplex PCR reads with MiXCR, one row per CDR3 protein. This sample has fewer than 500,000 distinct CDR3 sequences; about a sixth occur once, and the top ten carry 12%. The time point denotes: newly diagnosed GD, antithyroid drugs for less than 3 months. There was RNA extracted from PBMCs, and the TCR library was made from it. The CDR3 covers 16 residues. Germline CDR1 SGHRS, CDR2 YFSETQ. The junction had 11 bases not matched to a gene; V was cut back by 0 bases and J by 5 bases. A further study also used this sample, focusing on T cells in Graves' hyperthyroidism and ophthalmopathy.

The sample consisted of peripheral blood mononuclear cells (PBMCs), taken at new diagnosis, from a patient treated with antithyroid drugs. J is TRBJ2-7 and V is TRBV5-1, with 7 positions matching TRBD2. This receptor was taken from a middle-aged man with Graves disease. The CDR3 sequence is CASSLEGRGLINEQYF. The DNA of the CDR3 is TGCGCCAGCAGCTTGGAGGGGAGGGGTCTTATTAACGAGCAGTACTTC.